Below are 26 T cell receptor beta chains sequenced from a single sample in a study of cytomegalovirus exposure and HLA in healthy donors. The PCR had 60 Vbeta and 13 Jbeta primers. Sequencing used immunoSEQ multiplex PCR; TCRdb keeps in-frame clones, though not all of them. The sample includes over 130,000 clones, around 66% of them seen just once. The sequencing input was PBMCs. Receptors originate from an older woman in good health and CMV-seronegative.

This clone occurred a few times. The CDR3 reads CASSLGGPDTQYF. The DNA for the CDR3 is TGTGCCAGCAGCTTAGGGGGGCCAGATACGCAGTATTTT. The chain combines TRBV7-6 with TRBJ2-3; a weak D match, TRBD1 (6 bases). Trimming stripped 1 base from V and 4 bases from J, with 6 bases between. Germline V lookup: CDR1 SGHVS, CDR2 FNYEAQ. This CDR3 is built from 13 residues. The complete variable domain, with remaining parts taken from reference TRBV7-6 and TRBJ2-3, reads GAGVSQSPRYKVTKRGQDVALRCDPISGHVSLYWYRQALGQGPEFLTYFNYEAQQDKSGLPNDRFSAERPEGSISTLTIQRTEQRDSAMYRCASSLGGPDTQYFGPGTRLTVL.

The rearrangement joins TRBV6-5 to TRBJ1-3, with D unclear. This CDR3 comprises 16 residues. From germline, CDR1 is MNHEY and CDR2 SVGAGI. V lost 2 bases to trimming and J lost 1 base, with 12 bases between them. The DNA for the CDR3 is TGTGCCAGCAGTTACGGGAGCCTCGGGTCTGGAAACACCATATATTTT. This codes for CASSYGSLGSGNTIYF.

The chain is built from TRBV5-5 and TRBJ1-2, with D possibly TRBD1 on 5 matching bases. The V end lost 4 bases, the J end lost 4 bases, and 11 bases lay between the germline ends. CDR1 SGHKS and CDR2 YYEKEE come from the germline V gene (reference sequence). CDR3 length: 13 amino acids. CDR3 in DNA: TGTGCCAGCAGCCAACAGGCCCCCTATGGCTACACCTTC. It codes for CASSQQAPYGYTF.

J is TRBJ2-3 and V is TRBV10-3, with TRBD2 matching 10 bases. Germline CDR1 reads ENHRY; CDR2 reads SYGVKD. Trimming took 3 bases from V and 1 from J; bases not matched to a gene: 13. CDR3 length equals 19 residues. The CDR3 sequence is CAISDPPSGSLTGTDTQYF. In nucleotides, the CDR3 is TGTGCCATCAGTGACCCACCTAGCGGGAGTCTAACCGGCACAGATACGCAGTATTTT.

This clone was counted a single time. The V call is TRBV7-2, the J call TRBJ2-1; D is undetermined. V lost 1 base and J lost 10, with 11 bases in between. Germline V gene data show CDR1 as SGHTA and CDR2 as FQGNSA. The CDR3 covers 13 residues. CDR3 nucleotide sequence: TGTGCCAGCAGCTTAGGTGGATTCGGGGAGCAGTTCTTC. Protein: CASSLGGFGEQFF.

The chain couples TRBV7-8 to TRBJ2-1; weak D call: TRBD2 (7 bases). The CDR3 length is 16 residues. V was trimmed by 2 bases and J by 6 bases, leaving 17 bases between them. CDR1 and CDR2 (germline): SGHVS, FQNEAQ. CDR3 coding DNA: TGTGCCAGCAGCTTACTGAACTTCGGGGGGCTCAATGAGCAGTTCTTC. It yields the protein CASSLLNFGGLNEQFF.

The J gene is TRBJ1-2, the V gene TRBV14, with unresolved D. The CDR3 consists of 14 residues. The V end lost 0 bases, the J end lost 8 bases, and 13 bases lay between the germline ends. Germline-derived CDR1 and CDR2 are SGHDN and FVKESK. The CDR3 DNA reads as TGTGCCAGCAGCCAAGATACCCGGGATAACGGCTACACCTTC. Residues: CASSQDTRDNGYTF.

The rearrangement links TRBV6-1 to TRBJ2-6; D is ambiguous. The CDR3 is 13 residues long. Trimming left V 8 bases short and J 0 bases short, with 5 bases between. In germline, CDR1 is MNHNS, CDR2 SASEGT. The CDR3 region is CASESSGANVLTF. As DNA, the CDR3 is TGTGCCAGCGAGTCCTCTGGGGCCAACGTCCTGACTTTC.

The chain employs TRBV5-6 and TRBJ2-1, with D possibly being TRBD2 (7 bases). The germline V gene encodes CDR1 SGHDT and CDR2 YYEEEE. The ends were cut back, 7 bases at V and 0 bases at J, with 17 bases in the middle. The CDR3 has 16 amino acids. CDR3 DNA sequence: TGTGCCAGCCTGGAATGGGGGGGGGCCTCCTACAATGAGCAGTTCTTC. As protein: CASLEWGGASYNEQFF. The full variable domain, its missing parts supplied by reference TRBV5-6 and TRBJ2-1, is DAGVTQSPTHLIKTRGQQVTLRCSPKSGHDTVSWYQQALGQGPQFIFQYYEEEERQRGNFPDRFSGHQFPNYSSELNVNALLLGDSALYLCASLEWGGASYNEQFFGPGTRLTVL.

This clone is a singleton in its sample. The V and J genes are TRBV7-2 and TRBJ1-6, with D unresolved. The germline V gene has CDR1 SGHTA and CDR2 FQGNSA. The CDR3 length is 13 residues. Deletions cut 11 bases from V and 2 bases from J, with 10 bases between. CDR3: CAGGQTYNSPLHF. CDR3 nucleotide sequence: TGTGCCGGAGGCCAGACCTATAATTCACCCCTCCACTTT.

CDR3 loop: CASSLEGTPNSPLHF. The CDR3 coding sequence is TGTGCCAGCAGCTTGGAAGGGACACCCAACTCACCCCTCCACTTT. The genes are TRBV5-5 and TRBJ1-6; possibly TRBD1 for D (6 bases). Germline-derived CDR1 and CDR2 are SGHKS and YYEKEE (reference sequence). V was shortened by 0 bases and J by 10 bases, with 14 bases between the two germline ends. CDR3 size: 15 residues. The complete variable domain, with remaining parts taken from reference TRBV5-5 and TRBJ1-6, reads DAGVTQSPTHLIKTRGQQVTLRCSPISGHKSVSWYQQVLGQGPQFIFQYYEKEERGRGNFPDRFSARQFPNYSSELNVNALLLGDSALYLCASSLEGTPNSPLHFGNGTRLTVT.

The rearrangement uses TRBV9 and TRBJ1-3, with 7 bases fitting TRBD1. Germline CDR1 SGDLS, CDR2 YYNGEE. V lost 3 bases to trimming and J lost 0 bases; unmatched junction nucleotides: 9. The CDR3 totals 17 residues. As DNA, the CDR3 is TGTGCCAGCAGCGAAGCGCCAGGGGGGCCCTCTGGAAACACCATATATTTT. Translated, it gives CASSEAPGGPSGNTIYF.

This sequence joins TRBV18 and TRBJ2-7, with TRBD2 matching over 11 bases. With V trimmed by 0 bases and J by 5 bases, 0 bases remained unmatched. This CDR3 region has 14 residues. Per germline, CDR1 KGHSH and CDR2 LQKENI. This CDR3 reads CASSPPGLADEQYF. The DNA for the CDR3 is TGTGCCAGCTCACCACCGGGACTAGCGGACGAGCAGTACTTC. The full variable domain, with the rest looked up from reference TRBV18 and TRBJ2-7, is NAGVMQNPRHLVRRRGQEARLRCSPMKGHSHVYWYRQLPEEGLKFMVYLQKENIIDESGMPKERFSAEFPKEGPSILRIQQVVRGDSAAYFCASSPPGLADEQYFGPGTRLTVT.

This chain connects TRBV1 to TRBJ2-7; TRBD2, the table's D call, lacks a check against the DNA. TRBV1 is a pseudogene locus. CDR3 length: 16 residues. The CDR3 nucleotides read TGCACCAGCAGCGGAGGGTTCCGGGACTCATCCTACGAGCAGTACTTC. Translated: CTSSGGFRDSSYEQYF.

This chain links TRBV28 with TRBJ2-1; the D is unclear. The ends were cut back, 8 bases at V and 8 bases at J, with 16 bases in the middle. CDR1 is MDHEN, CDR2 SYDVKM, per germline. The CDR3 runs 13 residues. CDR3: CASGELVVYEQFF. The DNA for the CDR3 is TGTGCCAGCGGTGAGCTAGTAGTCTATGAGCAGTTCTTC.

This clone has more than one count but fewer than ten. The chain combines TRBV19 with TRBJ1-5; no firm D call. V shed 5 bases and J shed 2 bases, with 10 bases lying between them. The CDR3 is 14 amino acids. CDR1 is LNHDA, CDR2 SQIVND, per germline (reference sequence). CDR3 sequence: CASSSHQGNQPQHF. DNA for the CDR3: TGTGCCAGTAGTTCACACCAGGGCAATCAGCCCCAGCATTTT.

The chain recombines TRBV11-2 with TRBJ1-6, with no clear D. CDR3 size: 15 residues. CDR1 is SGHAT and CDR2 is FQNNGV in the germline V gene. V was shortened by 1 base and J by 4 bases, with 8 bases between the two germline ends. The CDR3 loop reads CASSLVQPYNSPLHF. CDR3 DNA: TGTGCCAGCAGCTTAGTACAGCCTTATAATTCACCCCTCCACTTT. The full variable domain, completed using reference TRBV11-2 and TRBJ1-6, is EAGVAQSPRYKIIEKRQSVAFWCNPISGHATLYWYQQILGQGPKLLIQFQNNGVVDDSQLPKDRFSAERLKGVDSTLKIQPAKLEDSAVYLCASSLVQPYNSPLHFGNGTRLTVT.

V gene TRBV7-2 combines with J gene TRBJ2-1; D gene ambiguous. V gave up 3 bases and J gave up 8 bases, with 8 bases separating them. Germline loops: CDR1 SGHTA, CDR2 FQGNSA. This CDR3 has 12 amino acids. CDR3 loop: CASSFNSYEQFF. The CDR3 region has the DNA TGTGCCAGCAGCTTTAATTCGTATGAGCAGTTCTTC.

The chain is built from TRBV25-1 and TRBJ1-5, with D maybe TRBD1 (5 bases). V lost 1 base to trimming and J lost 2 bases, with 6 bases between them. The germline V gene has CDR1 MGHDK and CDR2 SYGVNS. CDR3 size: 14 residues. The CDR3 nucleotides are TGTGCCAGCAGTGAATGGGGGGGCAATCAGCCCCAGCATTTT. Its protein is CASSEWGGNQPQHF.

This clone showed up just a few times. This chain connects TRBV6-5 to TRBJ1-1; a weak D match, TRBD1 (6 bases). Germline V gene data show CDR1 as MNHEY and CDR2 as SVGAGI. CDR3 length equals 16 residues. With 0 bases removed from V and 1 base from J, the gap between germline ends came to 12 bases. CDR3 DNA sequence: TGTGCCAGCAGTTACTCTTCGGGACACCCGAACACTGAAGCTTTCTTT. Its translation is CASSYSSGHPNTEAFF.

This chain connects TRBV9 to TRBJ2-1, with 12 bases matching TRBD2. V lost 0 bases and J lost 3; bases outside the gene matches: 7. The germline V gene encodes CDR1 SGDLS and CDR2 YYNGEE. The CDR3 sequence is 18 residues long. CDR3 DNA: TGTGCCAGCAGCGTAGCTCCTAGCGGGGGGGTTATCTACAATGAGCAGTTCTTC. Translated, it gives CASSVAPSGGVIYNEQFF.

The table lists this clone with a few counts. The genes are TRBV28 and TRBJ2-7, with 12 positions matching TRBD1. There are 15 residues in the CDR3. J lost 6 bases, V lost 5 bases, and 8 bases had no gene match. Germline V gene sequence: CDR1 MDHEN, CDR2 SYDVKM. The CDR3 loop reads CASSASGQGAAEQYF. The CDR3 DNA follows: TGTGCCAGCAGTGCGTCGGGACAGGGGGCGGCCGAGCAGTACTTC.

This chain uses TRBV28 with TRBJ2-7, with D perhaps TRBD2 (6 bases). The CDR3 runs to 11 residues. CDR1 and CDR2 from the germline V gene are MDHEN and SYDVKM. V lost 7 bases, J lost 10 bases, and 14 bases lay in between. This CDR3 is CASMSLLAQYF. CDR3 DNA sequence: TGTGCCAGCATGAGTCTACTAGCTCAGTACTTC.

The chain's CDR3 is CASSLIGVQETQYF. The CDR3 region has the DNA TGTGCCAGCAGCCTAATCGGGGTCCAAGAGACCCAGTACTTC. The chain combines TRBV28 with TRBJ2-5; D perhaps matches TRBD2 (5 bases). Trimming shortened V by 6 bases and J by 1 base, and 12 bases separated the two germline ends. CDR3 size: 14 residues. Germline V gene lookup returns CDR1 MDHEN and CDR2 SYDVKM.

This clone turned up a few times. The chain recombines TRBV4-2 with TRBJ2-3, with 8 bases matching TRBD1. Unmatched junction bases numbered 10, after V lost 2 bases and J lost 6 bases. Germline CDR1 and CDR2: LGHNA and YNFKEQ. This CDR3 spans 16 amino acids. As DNA, the CDR3 is TGTGCCAGCAGCCAATCAATCGGGACAGGAAGGGATACGCAGTATTTT. Its translation: CASSQSIGTGRDTQYF.

The chain combines TRBV5-8 with TRBJ2-5; D possibly corresponds to TRBD2 (5 bases). The CDR3 extends over 15 amino acids. With 0 bases removed from V and 0 bases from J, the gap between germline ends came to 9 bases. From germline, CDR1 is SGHTS and CDR2 YDEGEE. The CDR3 bases are TGTGCCAGCAGCTTGGAAGGGAGATACCAAGAGACCCAGTACTTC. Its protein product is CASSLEGRYQETQYF.